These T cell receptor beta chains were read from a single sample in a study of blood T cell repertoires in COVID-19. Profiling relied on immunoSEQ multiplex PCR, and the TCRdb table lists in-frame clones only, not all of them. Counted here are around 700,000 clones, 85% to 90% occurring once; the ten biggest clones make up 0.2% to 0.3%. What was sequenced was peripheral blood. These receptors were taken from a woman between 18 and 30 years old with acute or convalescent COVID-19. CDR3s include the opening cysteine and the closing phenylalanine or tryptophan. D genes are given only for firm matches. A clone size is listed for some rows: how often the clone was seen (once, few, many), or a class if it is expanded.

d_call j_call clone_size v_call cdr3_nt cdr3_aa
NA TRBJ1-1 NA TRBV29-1 TGCAGCGTTGTAGACGACACTGAAGCTTTCTTT CSVVDDTEAFF
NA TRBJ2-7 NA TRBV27 TGTGCCAGCAGTTTCTCCGGTGCACGAGGCGAGCAGTACTTC CASSFSGARGEQYF
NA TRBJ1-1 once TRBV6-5 TGTGCCAGCAGTTCGAGGGACACTGAAGCTTTCTTT CASSSRDTEAFF
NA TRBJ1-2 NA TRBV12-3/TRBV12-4 TGTGCCAGCAGTTTCTCGGGGTGGGGTGGCCACACCTTC CASSFSGWGGHTF
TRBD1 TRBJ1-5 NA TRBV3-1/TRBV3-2 TGTGCCAGCAGCGCCGGACAGGGTAATCAGCCCCAGCATTTT CASSAGQGNQPQHF
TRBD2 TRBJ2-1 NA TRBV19 TGTGCCAGTAGTCCCACAAGCGGGGGTGACTCCTACAATGAGCAGTTCTTC CASSPTSGGDSYNEQFF
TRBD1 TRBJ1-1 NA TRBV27 TGTGCCAGCAGCGCCGACAGGGACACTGAAGCTTTCTTT CASSADRDTEAFF
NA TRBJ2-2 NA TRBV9 TGTGCCAGCAGCCCCCTGACTCAGAACACCGGGGAGCTGTTTTTT CASSPLTQNTGELFF
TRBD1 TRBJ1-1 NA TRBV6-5 TGTGCCAGCAGACCCGCTAATCCAGGGGGCACTGAAGCTTTCTTT CASRPANPGGTEAFF
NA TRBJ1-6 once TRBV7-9 TGTGCCAGCAGCTTACGCCCTGGGAGTTCACCCCTCCACTTT CASSLRPGSSPLHF
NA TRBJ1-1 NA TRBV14 TGTGCCAGCAGCCATCGGGACACTGAAGCTTTCTTT CASSHRDTEAFF
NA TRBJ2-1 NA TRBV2 TGTGCCAGCAGTCCTACAGGGTACAATGAGCAGTTCTTC CASSPTGYNEQFF
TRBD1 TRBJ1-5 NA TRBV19 TGTGCCAGTAGTCCCCAAGGGACAGCAGATAGAAGCAATCAGCCCCAGCATTTT CASSPQGTADRSNQPQHF
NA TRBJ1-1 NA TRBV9 TGTGCCAGCAGCCCTCAAACGGGGAGGACTGAAGCTTTCTTT CASSPQTGRTEAFF
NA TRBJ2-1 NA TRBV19 TGTGCCAGTAGTCCTGGGCCTCGCCCCAATGAGCAGTTCTTC CASSPGPRPNEQFF
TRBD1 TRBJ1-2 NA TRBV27 TGTGCCAGCGGGTTGGGACAGTCTAACTATGGCTACACCTTC CASGLGQSNYGYTF
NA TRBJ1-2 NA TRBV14 TGTGCCAGCAGCCCTGGGCGAGCAGGGGAACCCACCTTC CASSPGRAGEPTF
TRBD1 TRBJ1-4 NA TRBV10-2 TGCGCCAGCAGGGACAGGGGCGATGAAAAACTGTTTTTT CASRDRGDEKLFF
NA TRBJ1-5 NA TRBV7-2 TGTGCCAGCAGCCCCTCCGGGATTTATCAGCCCCAGCATTTT CASSPSGIYQPQHF